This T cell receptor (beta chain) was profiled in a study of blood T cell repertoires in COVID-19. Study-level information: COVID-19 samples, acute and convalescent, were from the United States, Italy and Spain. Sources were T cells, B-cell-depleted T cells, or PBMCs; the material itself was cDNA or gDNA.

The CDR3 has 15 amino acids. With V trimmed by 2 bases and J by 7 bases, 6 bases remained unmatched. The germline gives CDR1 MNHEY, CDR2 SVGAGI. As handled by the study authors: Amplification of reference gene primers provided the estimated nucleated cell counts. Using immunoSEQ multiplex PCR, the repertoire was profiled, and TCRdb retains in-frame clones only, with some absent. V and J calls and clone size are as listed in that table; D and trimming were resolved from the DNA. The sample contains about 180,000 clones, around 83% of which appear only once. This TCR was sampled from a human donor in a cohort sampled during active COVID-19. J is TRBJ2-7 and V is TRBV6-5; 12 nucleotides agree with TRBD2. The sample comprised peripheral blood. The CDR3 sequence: CASSYLTSGGGEQYF. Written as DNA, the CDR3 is TGTGCCAGCAGTTACCTGACTAGCGGGGGAGGGGAGCAGTACTTC.